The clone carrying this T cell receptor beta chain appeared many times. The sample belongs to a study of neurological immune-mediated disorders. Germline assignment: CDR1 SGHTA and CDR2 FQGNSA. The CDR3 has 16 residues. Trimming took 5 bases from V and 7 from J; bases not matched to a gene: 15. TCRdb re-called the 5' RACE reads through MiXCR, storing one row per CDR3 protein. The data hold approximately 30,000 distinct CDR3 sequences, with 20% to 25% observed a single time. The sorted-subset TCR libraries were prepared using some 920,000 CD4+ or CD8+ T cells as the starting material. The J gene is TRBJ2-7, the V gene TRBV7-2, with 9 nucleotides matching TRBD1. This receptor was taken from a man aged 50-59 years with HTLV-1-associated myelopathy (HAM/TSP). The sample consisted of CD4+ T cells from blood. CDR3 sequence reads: CASSPAGTGSWSEQYF. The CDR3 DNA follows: TGTGCCAGCAGCCCAGCAGGGACAGGGTCCTGGTCGGAGCAGTACTTC.